This TCR beta chain was found in a study of blood T cell repertoires in COVID-19. This CDR3 is 16 amino acids long. Trimming removed 8 bases from V and 0 bases from J; junction bases left unmatched: 10. Germline CDR1 is ENHRY and CDR2 is SYGVKD. Original data processing: Researchers report that nucleated cell counts were estimated from reference gene primer amplification. Assay used: immunoSEQ multiplex PCR; TCRdb lists only in-frame clones, some missing. That table gives V, J and clone size, and the DNA gave D and trimming. The sample yields 400,000 or so clones, 80% to 95% seen once. Allocation to cohorts depended on clinical history reported by the participants. Donors in Cohort 3 who had recovered were those with two negative PCRs, healthcare professional clearance, or resolution of their symptoms.

Sequenced: PBMCs or T cells enriched from blood (not recorded which). The receptor was isolated from a man aged 18 to 29 who had recovered from COVID-19. The chain employs TRBV10-3 and TRBJ2-1, with TRBD2 matching 7 bases. CDR3 region: CAIQARGGGSYNEQFF. CDR3 in DNA: TGTGCCATCCAAGCACGGGGCGGGGGCTCCTACAATGAGCAGTTCTTC.